These 2 T cell receptor beta chains were sequenced from one sample in a study of T cell responses to AZD1222 COVID-19 vaccine. Sequencing was performed with immunoSEQ multiplex PCR; in TCRdb, only in-frame clones are kept and a portion is missing. The sample gives roughly 71,000 clones, roughly 85% of which show up once; 20% is in the top ten. The source material was peripheral blood, sampled on day 0 of AZD1222 vaccination. The receptors were sampled from an adult in good health.

This clone has only a few counts. J is TRBJ1-2 and V is TRBV14, with D possibly being TRBD1 (6 bases). Germline V gene sequence: CDR1 SGHDN, CDR2 FVKESK. V lost 0 bases and J 8 bases, leaving 16 bases between the germline ends. This CDR3 contains 15 residues. CDR3: CASSQDHGGPHGYTF. The CDR3 coding sequence is TGTGCCAGCAGCCAAGATCATGGGGGGCCCCACGGCTACACCTTC.

This sequence joins TRBV5-8 and TRBJ2-4; either TRBD1 or TRBD2 may supply D (6 bases each). The length of the CDR3 is 14 residues. V was cut by 5 bases and J by 4 bases, with 13 bases left in between. Per the germline V gene, CDR1 is SGHTS and CDR2 is YDEGEE. The DNA of the CDR3 is TGTGCCAGCAGTAAAAGGGGGGAGAAAAACATTCAGTACTTC. Encoded protein: CASSKRGEKNIQYF.